A selection of T cell receptor beta chains follows, all from one sample in a study of T cells after yellow fever vaccination. TCRdb reanalysed the 5' RACE reads using MiXCR and keeps one entry per CDR3 protein. The sample has approximately 510,000 distinct CDR3 sequences; roughly a fifth are singletons. The sequences come from PBMCs, collected approximately 22 days after the first yellow fever vaccination. These receptors were taken from a man between 18 and 35 years old who received the YFV17D yellow fever vaccine. The conserved cysteine and the conserved F or W are not part of the CDR3 here. The D gene is left open where the match is weak. Where a row states a size, it is once, few, many or the class of an expanded clone; other rows omit it.

>TRBJ2-5|once|12|TRBV30|NA
AWDRWVEQETQY
>TRBJ2-5|NA|11|TRBV7-2|NA
ASSRRGVETQY
>TRBJ2-6|few|14|TRBV7-2|NA
ASSFQGESGANVLT
>TRBJ1-2|few|12|TRBV12-3/TRBV12-4|NA
ASSQRGIGYGYT
>TRBJ2-3|few|16|TRBV7-2|TRBD2
ASSLVGGGLAGSDTQY
>TRBJ1-3|few|17|TRBV5-1|NA
ASSDTNRFWPVGQNTIY
>TRBJ2-7|NA|10|TRBV5-5|NA
ASSPGLFEQY
>TRBJ2-7|few|14|TRBV13|TRBD1
ASSVTGTGISYEQY
>TRBJ1-1|many|11|TRBV5-1|NA
ASSPGLDTEAF
>TRBJ2-5|NA|15|TRBV5-1|NA
ASSPGTQAALLETQY
>TRBJ1-4|few|13|TRBV4-3|NA
ASSQEGGGPEKLF
>TRBJ2-6|NA|14|TRBV5-1|NA
ASSLPGNSGANVLT
>TRBJ1-3|NA|13|TRBV6-5|NA
ASSYSSGFGNTIY
>TRBJ2-3|many|13|TRBV5-8|NA
ASSLATGGTDTQY
>TRBJ2-5|NA|12|TRBV5-1|NA
ASTPGVRQETQY
>TRBJ2-5|NA|11|TRBV6-5|NA
ASSDSVPYTQY
>TRBJ2-1|few|12|TRBV20-1|NA
SARRPSSYNEQF
>TRBJ2-7|few|14|TRBV4-2|NA
ASSQVAGTANYEQY
>TRBJ1-5|few|12|TRBV19|NA
ASSMWGTNQPQH
>TRBJ2-7|few|10|TRBV5-1|NA
ASSHNTGEQY
>TRBJ2-3|few|11|TRBV6-6|NA
ASSYGRGGEQY
>TRBJ2-3|NA|13|TRBV28|NA
ASSLMGRAQDTQY
>TRBJ1-1|many|9|TRBV20-1|NA
SAARNTEAF
>TRBJ2-7|few|12|TRBV15|NA
ATSRDPRGHEQY
>TRBJ2-3|few|15|TRBV14|NA
ASSHPAPWTHTDTQY
>TRBJ1-1|NA|20|TRBV5-1|NA
ASSRRPKFPWDGSYRNTEAF
>TRBJ1-4|once|12|TRBV15|NA
AASPGEGGEKLF
>TRBJ1-1|NA|12|TRBV18|NA
ASTRDGGDTEAF
>TRBJ1-4|few|14|TRBV7-2|NA
ASSFFGFPTNEKLF
>TRBJ1-2|few|10|TRBV12-3/TRBV12-4|TRBD1
ASSYRGSGYT
>TRBJ2-3|NA|14|TRBV12-3/TRBV12-4|TRBD2
ASSLAARGGADTQY
>TRBJ2-7|NA|12|TRBV9|NA
ASSREGTAYEQY
>TRBJ1-2|NA|13|TRBV3-1|NA
ASSQDPGSNYGYT
>TRBJ1-2|NA|12|TRBV29-1|NA
SVEGASGAYGYT
>TRBJ2-5|NA|13|TRBV7-2|TRBD2
ASSLVGRGGQVQY
>TRBJ1-3|NA|12|TRBV2|NA
ASRPQGPGNTIY
>TRBJ2-5|NA|11|TRBV5-1|NA
ASSLAAEATQY
>TRBJ2-5|few|14|TRBV5-6|TRBD2
ASSLAGLRVQETQY
>TRBJ2-1|NA|13|TRBV20-1|TRBD2
SARPSGGYYNEQF
>TRBJ1-3|NA|13|TRBV7-2|TRBD1
ASSISRGLGNTIY
>TRBJ2-3|NA|13|TRBV7-2|NA
ASSLHRLPTDTQY